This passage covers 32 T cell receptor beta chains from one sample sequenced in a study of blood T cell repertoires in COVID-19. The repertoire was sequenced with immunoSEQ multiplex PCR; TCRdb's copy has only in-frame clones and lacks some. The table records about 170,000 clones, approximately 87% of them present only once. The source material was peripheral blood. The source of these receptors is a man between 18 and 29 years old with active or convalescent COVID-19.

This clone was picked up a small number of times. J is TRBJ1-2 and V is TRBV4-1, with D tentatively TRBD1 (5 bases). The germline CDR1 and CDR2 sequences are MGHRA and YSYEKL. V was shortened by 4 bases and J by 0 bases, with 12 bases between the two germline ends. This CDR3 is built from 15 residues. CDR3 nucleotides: TGCGCCAGCAGCCGGGAACAGGCCTCTAACTATGGCTACACCTTC. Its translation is CASSREQASNYGYTF.

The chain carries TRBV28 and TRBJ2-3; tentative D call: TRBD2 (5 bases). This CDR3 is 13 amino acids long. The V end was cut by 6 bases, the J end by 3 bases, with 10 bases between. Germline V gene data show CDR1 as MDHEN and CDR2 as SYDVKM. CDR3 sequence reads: CASSSRRTDTQYF. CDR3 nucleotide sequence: TGTGCCAGCAGCTCTCGGAGGACAGATACGCAGTATTTT.

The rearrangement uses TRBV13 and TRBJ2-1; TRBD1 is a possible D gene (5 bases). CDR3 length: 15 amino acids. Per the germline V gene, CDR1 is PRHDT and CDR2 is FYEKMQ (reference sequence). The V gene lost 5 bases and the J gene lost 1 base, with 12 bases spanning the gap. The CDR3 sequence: CASSVTVLSYNEQFF. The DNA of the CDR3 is TGTGCCAGCAGCGTGACAGTTCTTTCCTACAATGAGCAGTTCTTC.

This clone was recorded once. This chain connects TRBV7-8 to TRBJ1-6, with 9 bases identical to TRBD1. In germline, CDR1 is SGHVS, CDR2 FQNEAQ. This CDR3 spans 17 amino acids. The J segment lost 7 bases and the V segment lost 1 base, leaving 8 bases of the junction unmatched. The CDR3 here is CASSLGEQGAVNSPLHF. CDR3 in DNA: TGTGCCAGCAGCTTAGGGGAACAGGGGGCAGTAAATTCACCCCTCCACTTT.

This CDR3 is CASSFAELGYTF. In DNA, the CDR3 is TGTGCCAGCAGCTTTGCCGAGCTGGGCTACACCTTC. The chain recombines TRBV5-6 with TRBJ1-2, with D unclear. Germline V gene data show CDR1 as SGHDT and CDR2 as YYEEEE. Trimming stripped 2 bases from V and 8 bases from J, with 10 bases between. The CDR3 covers 12 residues. Full variable domain (outside the CDR3, taken from reference TRBV5-6 and TRBJ1-2): DAGVTQSPTHLIKTRGQQVTLRCSPKSGHDTVSWYQQALGQGPQFIFQYYEEEERQRGNFPDRFSGHQFPNYSSELNVNALLLGDSALYLCASSFAELGYTFGSGTRLTVV.

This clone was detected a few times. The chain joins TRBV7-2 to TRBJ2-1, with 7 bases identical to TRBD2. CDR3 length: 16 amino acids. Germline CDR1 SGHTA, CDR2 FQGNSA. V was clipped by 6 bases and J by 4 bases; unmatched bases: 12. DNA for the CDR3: TGTGCCAGCAGACCGAAGTCGGCGGGGGAGTACAATGAGCAGTTCTTC. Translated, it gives CASRPKSAGEYNEQFF.

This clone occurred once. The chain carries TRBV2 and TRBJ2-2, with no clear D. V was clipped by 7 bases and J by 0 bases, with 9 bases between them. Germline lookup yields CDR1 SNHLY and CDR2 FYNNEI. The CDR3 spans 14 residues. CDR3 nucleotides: TGTGCCAGCACCGCAGTGACGAACACCGGGGAGCTGTTTTTT. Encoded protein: CASTAVTNTGELFF.

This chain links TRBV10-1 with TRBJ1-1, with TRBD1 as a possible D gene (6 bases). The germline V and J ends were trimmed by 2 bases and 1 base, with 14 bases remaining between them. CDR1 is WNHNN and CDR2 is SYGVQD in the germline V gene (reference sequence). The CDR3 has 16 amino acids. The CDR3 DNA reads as TGCGCCAGCAGTGAGACCCCGACAGGACCGAACACTGAAGCTTTCTTT. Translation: CASSETPTGPNTEAFF.

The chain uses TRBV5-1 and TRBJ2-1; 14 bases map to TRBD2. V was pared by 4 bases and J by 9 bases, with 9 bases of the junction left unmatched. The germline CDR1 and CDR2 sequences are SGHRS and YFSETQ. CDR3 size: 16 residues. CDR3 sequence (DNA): TGCGCCAGCAGCGCGACTAGCGGGAGGGCCAGGGGTGAGCAGTTCTTC. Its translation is CASSATSGRARGEQFF.

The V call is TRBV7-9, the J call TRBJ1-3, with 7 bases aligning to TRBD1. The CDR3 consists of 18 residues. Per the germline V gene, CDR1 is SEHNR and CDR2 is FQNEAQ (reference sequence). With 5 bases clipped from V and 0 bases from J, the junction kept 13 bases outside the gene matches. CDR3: CASSRRSGTALSGNTIYF. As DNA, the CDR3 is TGTGCCAGCAGCCGACGTTCCGGGACAGCCCTCTCTGGAAACACCATATATTTT.

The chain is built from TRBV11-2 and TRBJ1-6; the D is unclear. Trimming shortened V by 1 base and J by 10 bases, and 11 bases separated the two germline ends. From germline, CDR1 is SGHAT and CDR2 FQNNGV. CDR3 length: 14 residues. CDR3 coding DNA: TGTGCCAGCAGCTTAGCATTTGGGCAATCACCCCTCCACTTT. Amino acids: CASSLAFGQSPLHF.

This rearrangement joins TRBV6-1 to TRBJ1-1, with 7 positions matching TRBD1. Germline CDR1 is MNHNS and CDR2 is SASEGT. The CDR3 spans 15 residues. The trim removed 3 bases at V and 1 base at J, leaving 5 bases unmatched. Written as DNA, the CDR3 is TGTGCCAGCAGTGAGGGGACAGACCAGAACACTGAAGCTTTCTTT. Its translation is CASSEGTDQNTEAFF.

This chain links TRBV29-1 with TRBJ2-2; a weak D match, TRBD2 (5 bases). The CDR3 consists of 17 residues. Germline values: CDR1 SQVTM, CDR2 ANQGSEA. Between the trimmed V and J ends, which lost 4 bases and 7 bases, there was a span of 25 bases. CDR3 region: CSVGGVEMAPSGGELFF. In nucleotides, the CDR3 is TGCAGCGTTGGGGGAGTAGAAATGGCCCCAAGCGGCGGGGAGCTGTTTTTT.

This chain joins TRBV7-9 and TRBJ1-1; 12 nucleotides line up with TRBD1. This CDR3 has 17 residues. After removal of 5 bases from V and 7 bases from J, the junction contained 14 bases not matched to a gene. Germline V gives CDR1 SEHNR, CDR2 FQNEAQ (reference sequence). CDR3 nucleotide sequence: TGTGCCAGCAGCGCACTACCGGGACAGGGGGCTGAAGTTGAAGCTTTCTTT. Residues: CASSALPGQGAEVEAFF.

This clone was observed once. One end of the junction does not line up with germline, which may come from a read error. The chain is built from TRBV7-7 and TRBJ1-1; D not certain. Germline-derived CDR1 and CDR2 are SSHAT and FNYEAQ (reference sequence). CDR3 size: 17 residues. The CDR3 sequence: CASSLDRREGAWTEAFF. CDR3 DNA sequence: TGTGCTAGCAGCTTAGATAGGAGGGAGGGCGCGTGGACTGAAGCTTTCTTT.

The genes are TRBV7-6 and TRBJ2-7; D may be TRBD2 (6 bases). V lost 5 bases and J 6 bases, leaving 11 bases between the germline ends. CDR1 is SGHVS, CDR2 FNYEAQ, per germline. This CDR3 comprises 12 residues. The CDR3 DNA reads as TGTGCCAGCAGCGGGGGGTTAGGCGAGCAGTACGTC. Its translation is CASSGGLGEQYV.

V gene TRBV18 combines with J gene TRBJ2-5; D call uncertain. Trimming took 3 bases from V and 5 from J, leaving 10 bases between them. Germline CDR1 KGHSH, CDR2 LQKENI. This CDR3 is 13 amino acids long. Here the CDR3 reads CASSPRSDETQYF. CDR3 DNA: TGTGCCAGCTCACCGAGGAGCGACGAGACCCAGTACTTC.

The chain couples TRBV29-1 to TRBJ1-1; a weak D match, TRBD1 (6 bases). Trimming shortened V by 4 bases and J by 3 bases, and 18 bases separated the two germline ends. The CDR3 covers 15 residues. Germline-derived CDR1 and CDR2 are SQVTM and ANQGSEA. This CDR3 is CSVVGQGKGYTEAFF. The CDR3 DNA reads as TGCAGCGTTGTCGGTCAGGGGAAGGGGTACACTGAAGCTTTCTTT.

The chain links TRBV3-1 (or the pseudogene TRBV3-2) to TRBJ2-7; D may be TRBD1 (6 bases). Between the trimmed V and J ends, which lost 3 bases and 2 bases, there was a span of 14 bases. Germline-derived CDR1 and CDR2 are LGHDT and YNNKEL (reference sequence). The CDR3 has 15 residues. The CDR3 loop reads CASSQSTGIPYEQYV. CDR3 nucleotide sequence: TGTGCCAGCAGCCAGTCCACAGGGATACCCTACGAGCAGTACGTC.

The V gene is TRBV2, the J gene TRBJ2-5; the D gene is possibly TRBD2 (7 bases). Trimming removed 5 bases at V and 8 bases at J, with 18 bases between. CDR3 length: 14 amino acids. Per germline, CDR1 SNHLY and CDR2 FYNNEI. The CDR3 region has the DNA TGTGCCAGCAGTTCGGACAGTGGGGAGGGTACCCAGTACTTC. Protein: CASSSDSGEGTQYF. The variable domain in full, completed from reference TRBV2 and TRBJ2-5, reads EPEVTQTPSHQVTQMGQEVILRCVPISNHLYFYWYRQILGQKVEFLVSFYNNEISEKSEIFDDQFSVERPDGSNFTLKIRSTKLEDSAMYFCASSSDSGEGTQYFGPGTRLLVL.

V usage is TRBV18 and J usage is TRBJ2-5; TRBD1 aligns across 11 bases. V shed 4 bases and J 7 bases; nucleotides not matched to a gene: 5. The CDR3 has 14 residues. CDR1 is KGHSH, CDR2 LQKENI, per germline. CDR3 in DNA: TGTGCCAGCTCACGGACAGGGGGCGAACGGACCCAGTACTTC. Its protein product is CASSRTGGERTQYF.

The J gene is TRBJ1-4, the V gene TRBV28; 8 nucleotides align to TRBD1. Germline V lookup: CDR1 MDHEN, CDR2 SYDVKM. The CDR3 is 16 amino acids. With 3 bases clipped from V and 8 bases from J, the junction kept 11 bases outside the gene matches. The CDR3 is CASSLSLGQGGEKLFF. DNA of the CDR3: TGTGCCAGCAGTTTGTCCCTCGGACAGGGTGGAGAAAAACTGTTTTTT.

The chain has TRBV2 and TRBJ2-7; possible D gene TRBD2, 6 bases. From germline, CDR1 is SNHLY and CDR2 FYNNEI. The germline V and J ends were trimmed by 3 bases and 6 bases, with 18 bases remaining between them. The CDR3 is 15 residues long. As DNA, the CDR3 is TGTGCCAGCAGTGAGGGGTGGGGGGTCCCCGGCGAGCAGTACTTC. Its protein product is CASSEGWGVPGEQYF.

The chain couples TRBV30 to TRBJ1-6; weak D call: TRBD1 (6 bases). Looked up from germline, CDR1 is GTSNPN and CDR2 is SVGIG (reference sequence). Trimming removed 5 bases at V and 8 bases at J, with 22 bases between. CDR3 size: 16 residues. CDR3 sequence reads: CAWLQGWGSRHSPLHF. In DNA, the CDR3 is TGTGCCTGGTTACAGGGATGGGGTAGTCGGCATTCACCCCTCCACTTT. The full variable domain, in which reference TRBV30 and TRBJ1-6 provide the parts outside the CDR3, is SQTIHQWPATLVQPVGSPLSLECTVEGTSNPNLYWYRQAAGRGLQLLFYSVGIGQISSEVPQNLSASRPQDRQFILSSKKLLLSDSGFYLCAWLQGWGSRHSPLHFGNGTRLTVT.

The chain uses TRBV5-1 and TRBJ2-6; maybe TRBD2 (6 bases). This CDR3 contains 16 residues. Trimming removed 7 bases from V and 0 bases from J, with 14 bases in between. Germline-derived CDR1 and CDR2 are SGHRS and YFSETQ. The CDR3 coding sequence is TGCGCCAGCGGCGGGGACTGGGTCTCTGGGGCCAACGTCCTGACTTTC. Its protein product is CASGGDWVSGANVLTF.

CDR3 DNA: TGCGCCAGCAGCCAAAAGGAGGGCGAAAAACTGTTTTTT. Protein: CASSQKEGEKLFF. The V and J genes are TRBV4-1 and TRBJ1-4; D remains unclear. Germline V gene lookup returns CDR1 MGHRA and CDR2 YSYEKL. V lost 2 bases and J lost 8, with 9 bases in between. CDR3 length: 13 amino acids.

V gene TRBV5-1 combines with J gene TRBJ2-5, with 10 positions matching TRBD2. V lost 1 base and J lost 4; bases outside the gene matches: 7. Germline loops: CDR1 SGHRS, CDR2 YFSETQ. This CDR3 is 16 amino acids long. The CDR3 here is CASSLISSGRGETQYF. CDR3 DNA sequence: TGCGCCAGCAGCTTGATTTCTAGCGGGAGAGGAGAGACCCAGTACTTC.

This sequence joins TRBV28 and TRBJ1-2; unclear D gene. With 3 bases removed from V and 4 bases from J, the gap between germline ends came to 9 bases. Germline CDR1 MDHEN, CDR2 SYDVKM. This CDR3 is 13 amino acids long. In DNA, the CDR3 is TGTGCCAGCAGTTTCGGTAGTGTCTATGGCTACACCTTC. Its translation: CASSFGSVYGYTF.

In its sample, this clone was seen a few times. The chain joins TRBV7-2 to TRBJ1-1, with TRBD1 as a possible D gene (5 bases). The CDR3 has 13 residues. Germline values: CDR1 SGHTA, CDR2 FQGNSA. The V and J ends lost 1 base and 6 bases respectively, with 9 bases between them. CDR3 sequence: CASSLVVQAEAFF. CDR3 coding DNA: TGTGCCAGCAGCTTAGTTGTACAGGCTGAAGCTTTCTTT.

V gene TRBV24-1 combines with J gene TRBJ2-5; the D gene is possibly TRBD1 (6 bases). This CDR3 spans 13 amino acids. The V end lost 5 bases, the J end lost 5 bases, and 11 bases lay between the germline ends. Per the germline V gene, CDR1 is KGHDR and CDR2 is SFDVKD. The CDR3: CATSVGAEETQYF. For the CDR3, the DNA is TGTGCCACCAGTGTGGGGGCGGAGGAGACCCAGTACTTC.

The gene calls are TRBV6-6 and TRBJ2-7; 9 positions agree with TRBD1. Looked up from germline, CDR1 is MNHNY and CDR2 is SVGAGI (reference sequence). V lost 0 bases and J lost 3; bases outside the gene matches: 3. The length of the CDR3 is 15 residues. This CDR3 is CASSYSMGQGYEQYF. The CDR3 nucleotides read TGTGCCAGCAGTTACTCAATGGGACAGGGCTACGAGCAGTACTTC.

CDR3 loop: CASSQGTGIYEQYF. The DNA for the CDR3 is TGTGCCAGCAGCCAGGGGACAGGGATCTACGAGCAGTACTTC. The chain has TRBV4-2 and TRBJ2-7; 9 bases align to TRBD1. Germline CDR1 and CDR2: LGHNA and YNFKEQ. Unmatched junction bases numbered 3, after V lost 3 bases and J lost 3 bases. The CDR3 contains 14 residues.